The present T cell receptor beta chain was sequenced within a study of blood T cell repertoires in COVID-19. Study as a whole: Both acute and convalescent COVID-19 samples were obtained from the United States, Italy and Spain.

Participants were aged about 18 to 90 years, lived in 20 to 25 US areas, and enrolled virtually. Original processing methods: Estimation of nucleated cell counts relied on the amplification of reference gene primers. Data came from immunoSEQ multiplex PCR; TCRdb stores just in-frame clones and leaves some out. V and J calls and clone size are those listed in that table; D and trimming were worked out from the DNA. The repertoire includes a few hundred thousand clones, about 89% of them detected once, and more than 1% sits in the top ten. V lost 1 base and J lost 4, with 8 bases in between. Germline CDR1 SGHRS, CDR2 YFSETQ. This CDR3 comprises 13 residues.

This TCR was recovered from a human donor in a cohort exposed to, infected with or recovered from COVID-19 (not recorded which). The donor label of this sample is uncertain. This rearrangement joins TRBV5-1 to TRBJ1-2, with D maybe TRBD1 (5 bases). Sequenced: PBMCs or T cells enriched from blood (not recorded which). The CDR3 DNA follows: TGCGCCAGCAGCTTGCCTGGGGCCTATGGCTACACCTTC. Its protein product is CASSLPGAYGYTF. Full variable domain (missing parts from reference TRBV5-1 and TRBJ1-2): KAGVTQTPRYLIKTRGQQVTLSCSPISGHRSVSWYQQTPGQGLQFLFEYFSETQRNKGNFPGRFSGRQFSNSRSEMNVSTLELGDSALYLCASSLPGAYGYTFGSGTRLTVV.